The following is a T cell receptor (beta chain) sequence with its context. Its antigen is still unknown. Base quality data are lacking; no much larger clone is found one base away. The germline V gene (reference sequence) gives CDR1 as LGHDT and CDR2 as YNNKEL. The CDR3 measures 13 amino acids from cysteine to phenylalanine. Only the CDR3 DNA is retained, 39 bases long and in frame from the first base. V is cut by 4 bases and J by 3 bases, and the space between the germline ends is 9 bases. Each collaborating institution followed its own protocols to collect whole blood in K2EDTA tubes. For TCRbeta analysis, collaborators shipped samples as frozen whole blood, isolated PBMCs, or DNA extracted from either of those sample types. TCRbeta CDR3 regions were amplified from genomic DNA by means of the immunoSEQ Assay, a bias-controlled multiplex PCR. On the authors' methods: Nucleated cell counts per sample were estimated from amplification of reference gene primers within the assay. Sequence reads were collapsed and filtered to measure the absolute abundance of every unique TCRbeta CDR3 rearrangement. For each sample, productive Simpson clonality was calculated as the square root of Simpson's diversity index across productive rearrangements. TCRdb took over this immuneACCESS table, retaining in-frame rearrangements with V and J assigned. Such tables are incomplete; in checked studies, under half of the missing clones stem from an unresolved V gene, and the remainder is unexplained. The V and J calls and clone size come from that table; D and trimming were worked out from the DNA. This sample comprises hundreds of thousands of clones, roughly 82% of them detected only once. The ten top clones hold approximately 5% of the sample.

This entry is derived from a study of blood T cell repertoires in COVID-19 (dated by TCRdb to about 2020). Some background on the complete study: Samples from collaborators originated in the United States, Italy and Spain and spanned both the acute and convalescent phases of COVID-19. Samples were obtained from the ongoing ImmuneRACE study (first 160 participants) and from about 1,300 subjects provided by 6 global collaborators. The prospective study material was composed of cDNA or gDNA derived from T cells, B-cell-depleted T cells, or PBMCs. A freely available public database, intended as a resource for researchers studying the immune response to SARS-CoV-2, is where the repertoires were released. Sample metadata almost always included a de-identified subject ID, COVID-19 status, age in years and sex. HLA class I and class II types, where available, came from metadata supplied by the sample provider rather than from assay-based typing. The dataset comprised deeply sampled blood TCRbeta repertoires from subjects exposed to, actively infected with, or recovered from COVID-19. Results and caveats for the whole study, not just this receptor: The quantity of clinical and demographic metadata differed by source and by participant and was supplied without curation.

Sequencing was performed on peripheral blood. The sequence derives from a woman over 75 with active or convalescent COVID-19. This sequence uses TRBV3-1 (or the pseudogene TRBV3-2) and TRBJ1-1; the D gene cannot be named for sure. The DNA reads TGTGCCAGCAGCCGCCTCCGGGACACTGAAGCTTTCTTT. Its protein reads: CASSRLRDTEAFF.